This T cell receptor beta chain was retrieved from a study of blood T cell repertoires in COVID-19. TCRdb's copy holds only in-frame clones and misses some; the assay was immunoSEQ multiplex PCR. Of fewer than 150,000 clones listed, 85% are singletons. The germline V gene encodes CDR1 SNHLY and CDR2 FYNNEI. The CDR3 has 14 amino acids. V gave up 2 bases and J gave up 11 bases; unmatched junction bases: 6. This chain uses TRBV2 with TRBJ1-4, with 9 bases lining up with TRBD1. The clonotype originates from a man aged 50-59 years with acute or convalescent COVID-19. Sequencing used peripheral blood. The CDR3 coding sequence is TGTGCCAGCAGTGAACCACAGGGGGCACGGAAACTGTTTTTT. Encoded protein: CASSEPQGARKLFF. The full variable domain, its missing parts supplied by reference TRBV2 and TRBJ1-4, is EPEVTQTPSHQVTQMGQEVILRCVPISNHLYFYWYRQILGQKVEFLVSFYNNEISEKSEIFDDQFSVERPDGSNFTLKIRSTKLEDSAMYFCASSEPQGARKLFFGSGTQLSVL.